These 28 T cell receptor beta chains originate from one sample sequenced in a study of post-analysis software for immune sequencing data. Notes on the study in general: Five TRBV segments were significantly more frequent in patients than in controls. TRBV5-6, TRBV5-1 and TRBV20-1 were among these segments.

The library was made from cDNA and included unique molecular identifiers. TCRdb independently ran MiXCR on the PCR reads; one entry per CDR3 protein. The sample lists hundreds of thousands of distinct CDR3 sequences; around 27% were seen once. For these receptors, no antigen is known. The sequenced sample was blood. The origin of the receptors is a girl aged 5-17 years with multiple sclerosis.

In its sample, this clonotype was seen a few times. The CDR3 loop is CASSKGQLEQFF. For the CDR3, the DNA is TGTGCCAGCAGTAAGGGACAGCTTGAGCAGTTCTTC. This sequence joins TRBV12-3 or TRBV12-4 and TRBJ2-1; 7 bases line up with TRBD1. V lost 5 bases to trimming and J lost 9 bases; unmatched junction nucleotides: 4. The CDR3 contains 12 residues.

The chain recombines TRBV3-1 with TRBJ2-5, with 7 nucleotides matching TRBD2. Germline assignment: CDR1 LGHDT and CDR2 YNNKEL (reference sequence). V trimming: 4 bases; J trimming: 4 bases; junction bases outside the gene matches: 9. The CDR3 consists of 15 residues. CDR3 region: CASSPSLGEGETQYF. The CDR3 DNA sequence: TGTGCCAGCAGCCCAAGTCTTGGGGAGGGAGAGACCCAGTACTTC.

This clonotype was found a few times. The chain has TRBV12-3 or TRBV12-4 and TRBJ1-4; D might be TRBD1 (5 bases). V shed 4 bases and J shed 5 bases, with 14 bases lying between them. The CDR3 consists of 15 residues. In nucleotides, the CDR3 is TGTGCCAGCAGTTCCGAAGGGACGGTGAATGAAAAACTGTTTTTT. This encodes CASSSEGTVNEKLFF.

There are many counts of this clonotype. V is TRBV20-1 and J is TRBJ1-2, with 7 bases lining up with TRBD1. With V trimmed by 5 bases and J by 2 bases, 5 bases remained unmatched. Germline V gene sequence: CDR1 DFQATT, CDR2 SNEGSKA (reference sequence). This CDR3 has 13 amino acids. The CDR3 region is CSASTGHNYGYTF. The CDR3 nucleotides are TGCAGTGCTTCGACAGGGCACAACTATGGCTACACCTTC.

The chain joins TRBV7-8 to TRBJ1-2, with 9 positions matching TRBD1. CDR1 is SGHVS, CDR2 FQNEAQ, per germline. The CDR3 sequence is 14 residues long. After removal of 5 bases from V and 7 bases from J, the junction contained 8 bases not matched to a gene. The CDR3 reads CASSGGQGRTGYTF. The DNA of the CDR3 is TGTGCCAGCAGCGGAGGACAGGGGAGGACTGGCTACACCTTC.

This clonotype came up a few times. V gene TRBV19 combines with J gene TRBJ2-1; maybe TRBD2 (6 bases). This CDR3 contains 15 residues. V lost 1 base and J lost 2, with 9 bases in between. The germline CDR1 and CDR2 sequences are LNHDA and SQIVND (reference sequence). The CDR3 nucleotides read TGTGCCAGTAGTATAGCGGGGGAAGCCTACAATGAGCAGTTCTTC. Its protein product is CASSIAGEAYNEQFF.

The chain has TRBV2 and TRBJ1-5; 10 nucleotides match TRBD1. This CDR3 region has 15 residues. Germline assignment: CDR1 SNHLY and CDR2 FYNNEI. Trimming removed 8 bases from V and 2 bases from J; junction bases left unmatched: 6. This CDR3 is CASGQGEMGNQPQHF. The CDR3 DNA reads TGTGCCAGCGGACAGGGGGAAATGGGCAATCAGCCCCAGCATTTT.

The J gene is TRBJ2-7, the V gene TRBV5-4; D gene ambiguous. With the DNA end fitting TRBJ2-4 better, the J assignment may be wrong. Per germline, CDR1 SGHNT and CDR2 YYREEE (reference sequence). CDR3 length: 15 amino acids. CDR3 residues: CASSRKPGRVVIQYF. CDR3 nucleotide sequence: TGTGCCAGCAGCCGAAAACCGGGCCGGGTTGTCATTCAGTACTTC.

V usage is TRBV11-2 and J usage is TRBJ2-5, with D tentatively TRBD1 (5 bases). The ends were cut back, 5 bases at V and 3 bases at J, with 16 bases in the middle. The CDR3 is made up of 15 amino acids. CDR1 is SGHAT, CDR2 FQNNGV, per germline. The CDR3 is CASSPGWAREETQYF. The CDR3 coding sequence is TGTGCCAGCAGCCCCGGATGGGCCAGGGAAGAGACCCAGTACTTC.

The chain is built from TRBV15 and TRBJ2-2; D is ambiguous. The CDR3 has 14 amino acids. The germline gives CDR1 LNHNV, CDR2 YYDKDF (reference sequence). V was pared by 2 bases and J by 0 bases, with 4 bases between. The CDR3 nucleotides read TGTGCCACCAGCAGATACACGAACACCGGGGAGCTGTTTTTT. It yields the protein CATSRYTNTGELFF.

This clonotype was observed a handful of times. The chain employs TRBV27 and TRBJ2-3; 12 bases are a match to TRBD2. CDR1 is MNHEY, CDR2 SMNVEV, per germline (reference sequence). Trimming at V came to 2 bases and at J to 0 bases, leaving 6 bases not matched to a gene. The CDR3 consists of 18 residues. CDR3 bases: TGTGCCAGCAGTTTAGGGCTAGCGGGAGGGCCTAGCACAGATACGCAGTATTTT. Translated, it gives CASSLGLAGGPSTDTQYF.

This clonotype showed up just a few times. The chain recombines TRBV5-1 with TRBJ1-2, with D unresolved. This CDR3 has 13 residues. The germline CDR1 and CDR2 sequences are SGHRS and YFSETQ. The V and J ends lost 0 bases and 4 bases respectively, with 7 bases between them. In DNA, the CDR3 is TGCGCCAGCAGCTTGGAGTCTGGCTATGGCTACACCTTC. Its protein product is CASSLESGYGYTF.

This clonotype showed up just once. The V call is TRBV20-1, the J call TRBJ1-1; TRBD1 is a possible D gene (5 bases). The CDR3 contains 14 residues. V was cut by 6 bases and J by 4 bases, with 18 bases left in between. The germline gives CDR1 DFQATT, CDR2 SNEGSKA (reference sequence). The CDR3: CSARSWGMPTEAFF. CDR3 DNA sequence: TGCAGTGCACGTTCTTGGGGGATGCCCACTGAAGCTTTCTTT.

As regards this clonotype: One junction end does not reproduce the germline sequence, and a read error may be involved. As DNA, the CDR3 is TGTGCCAGCAGCTTAGTTTGGGACAGTCGATACAATGGGCAGTTCTTC. It is translated as CASSLVWDSRYNGQFF. The chain combines TRBV7-2 with TRBJ2-1; TRBD1 aligns across 7 bases. Germline V gives CDR1 SGHTA, CDR2 FQGNSA. This CDR3 contains 16 residues.

There are a few counts of this clonotype. The CDR3, as DNA: TGTGCCACCAGTGACAGGGACAGAAACTACAATGAGCAGTACTTC. Translated, it gives CATSDRDRNYNEQYF. The V and J genes are TRBV24-1 and TRBJ2-1, with 7 bases aligning to TRBD1. The DNA end is more similar to TRBJ2-7, so the J call may be wrong. The CDR3 is made up of 15 amino acids. Germline values: CDR1 KGHDR, CDR2 SFDVKD.

The chain combines TRBV20-1 with TRBJ2-7; the match to TRBD1 covers 8 bases. The CDR3 is made up of 13 amino acids. Germline loops: CDR1 DFQATT, CDR2 SNEGSKA (reference sequence). V lost 3 bases to trimming and J lost 6 bases; unmatched junction nucleotides: 7. The CDR3 region has the DNA TGCAGTGCTAGTCCGGACAGGGTCCGCGAGCAGTACTTC. It is translated as CSASPDRVREQYF.

The chain couples TRBV6-6 to TRBJ1-1; 8 bases agree with TRBD1. J was trimmed by 5 bases and V by 6 bases; bases with no gene match: 11. Germline CDR1 is MNHNY and CDR2 is SVGAGI (reference sequence). There are 15 residues in the CDR3. This CDR3 is CASSPGQGGWTEAFF. The CDR3 nucleotides are TGTGCCAGCAGCCCCGGACAGGGAGGTTGGACTGAAGCTTTCTTT.

This clonotype was picked up a small number of times. V usage is TRBV7-2 and J usage is TRBJ2-7; D not resolved. The CDR3 is 14 residues long. Germline CDR1 is SGHTA and CDR2 is FQGNSA. V lost 0 bases to trimming and J lost 2 bases, with 8 bases between them. The CDR3 spells CASSLAGNTYEQYF. Written as DNA, the CDR3 is TGTGCCAGCAGCTTAGCGGGCAACACCTACGAGCAGTACTTC.

The chain combines TRBV5-1 with TRBJ2-1; 10 bases line up with TRBD2. The CDR3 runs to 18 residues. Unmatched junction bases numbered 11, after V lost 0 bases and J lost 5 bases. The V gene's germline CDR1 is SGHRS and CDR2 YFSETQ. The CDR3 protein is CASSLGGTLAGINNEQFF. The CDR3 DNA reads as TGCGCCAGCAGCTTGGGGGGGACACTAGCGGGGATTAACAATGAGCAGTTCTTC.

This clonotype was picked up a small number of times. The CDR3 reads CSVVGGENYNEQFF. CDR3 bases: TGCAGCGTTGTAGGCGGAGAAAACTACAATGAGCAGTTCTTC. V is TRBV29-1 and J is TRBJ2-1; D gene unclear. The CDR3 runs 14 residues. Germline V gene lookup returns CDR1 SQVTM and CDR2 ANQGSEA. With 4 bases removed from V and 3 bases from J, the gap between germline ends came to 13 bases.

This clonotype was observed a handful of times. V gene TRBV28 combines with J gene TRBJ2-5; the match to TRBD2 covers 8 bases. This CDR3 is built from 15 residues. V lost 6 bases to trimming and J lost 1 base; unmatched junction nucleotides: 7. Germline V lookup: CDR1 MDHEN, CDR2 SYDVKM. CDR3 bases: TGTGCCAGCAGCCCAACCGGACTAGCCCAAGAGACCCAGTACTTC. Protein sequence: CASSPTGLAQETQYF.

The V gene is TRBV19, the J gene TRBJ2-6; D gene uncertain. Germline V gene lookup returns CDR1 LNHDA and CDR2 SQIVND (reference sequence). The germline V and J ends were trimmed by 6 bases and 0 bases, with 18 bases remaining between them. CDR3 size: 18 residues. As DNA, the CDR3 is TGTGCCAGTAGCTTGAGGAGCGTTCCCACCTCTGGGGCCAACGTCCTGACTTTC. This encodes CASSLRSVPTSGANVLTF.

The chain uses TRBV3-1 and TRBJ2-7; 11 positions agree with TRBD2. The CDR3 length is 16 residues. The trim removed 0 bases at V and 3 bases at J, leaving 4 bases unmatched. The V gene's germline CDR1 is LGHDT and CDR2 YNNKEL (reference sequence). For the CDR3, the DNA is TGTGCCAGCAGCCAAGATGCGGGACTAGCGGACTACGAGCAGTACTTC. Protein product: CASSQDAGLADYEQYF.

The chain joins TRBV28 to TRBJ1-6, with D unclear. CDR1 is MDHEN and CDR2 is SYDVKM in the germline V gene. The CDR3 sequence is 12 residues long. V shed 4 bases and J shed 14 bases, with 12 bases lying between them. DNA for the CDR3: TGTGCCAGCAGTTCCTATACGGTGACCCTCCACTTT. Translating it yields CASSSYTVTLHF.

In its sample, this clonotype was seen a few times. CDR3: CASRPPSYEQYF. CDR3 nucleotide sequence: TGTGCCAGCAGGCCGCCCTCCTACGAGCAGTACTTC. The chain combines TRBV2 with TRBJ2-7; D remains unclear. The V end lost 6 bases, the J end lost 0 bases, and 6 bases lay between the germline ends. Germline CDR1 reads SNHLY; CDR2 reads FYNNEI. CDR3 length: 12 amino acids.

About this clonotype itself: At one end, the junction sequence differs from germline, possibly due to a read error. The V call is TRBV7-2, the J call TRBJ2-7; the match to TRBD1 covers 7 bases. Per the germline V gene, CDR1 is SGHTA and CDR2 is FQGNSA. The CDR3 is made up of 14 amino acids. CDR3 residues: CASSLLTGLYEHYF. CDR3 nucleotides: TGTGCCAGCAGCTTATTGACAGGGTTGTACGAGCACTACTTC.

This clonotype was observed at least ten times. V usage is TRBV28 and J usage is TRBJ1-2, with no clear D. This CDR3 is 12 amino acids long. V lost 2 bases to trimming and J lost 2 bases, with 3 bases between them. Per germline, CDR1 MDHEN and CDR2 SYDVKM. This chain's CDR3 is CASSLQNYGYTF. The CDR3 coding sequence is TGTGCCAGCAGTTTACAAAACTATGGCTACACCTTC.

This clonotype was observed a few times. The chain joins TRBV6-2 or TRBV6-3 to TRBJ2-7, with D tentatively TRBD1 (6 bases). The germline V gene has CDR1 MNHEY and CDR2 SVGEGT. The CDR3 extends over 15 amino acids. Trimming pared 6 bases from V and 7 bases from J, leaving 22 bases between. The CDR3 DNA follows: TGTGCCAGCAGGCCCTACGGGGACAACTACAATGAGCAGTACTTC. Encoded protein: CASRPYGDNYNEQYF.